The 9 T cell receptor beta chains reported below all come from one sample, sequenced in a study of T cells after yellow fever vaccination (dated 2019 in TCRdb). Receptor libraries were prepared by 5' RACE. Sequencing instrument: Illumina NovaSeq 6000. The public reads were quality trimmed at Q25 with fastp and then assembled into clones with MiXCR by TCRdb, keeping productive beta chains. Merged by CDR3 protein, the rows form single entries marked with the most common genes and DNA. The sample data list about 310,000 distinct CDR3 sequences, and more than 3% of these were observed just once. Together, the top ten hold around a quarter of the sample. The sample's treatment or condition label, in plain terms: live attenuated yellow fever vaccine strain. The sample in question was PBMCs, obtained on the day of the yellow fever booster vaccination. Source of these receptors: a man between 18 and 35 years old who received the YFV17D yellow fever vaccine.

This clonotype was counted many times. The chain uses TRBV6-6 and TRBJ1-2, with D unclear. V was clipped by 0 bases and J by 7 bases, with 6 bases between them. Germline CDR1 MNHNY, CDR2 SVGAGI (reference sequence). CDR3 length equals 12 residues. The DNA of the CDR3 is TGTGCCAGCAGTTACTCGAGAACTGGCTACACCTTC. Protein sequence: CASSYSRTGYTF.

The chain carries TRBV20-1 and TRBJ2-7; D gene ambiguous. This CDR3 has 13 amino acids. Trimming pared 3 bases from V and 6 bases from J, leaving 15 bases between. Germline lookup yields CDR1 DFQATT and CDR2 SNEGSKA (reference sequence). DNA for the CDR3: TGCAGTGCTAGGAGGAAAGGAGCCTTCGAGCAGTACGTC. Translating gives CSARRKGAFEQYV.

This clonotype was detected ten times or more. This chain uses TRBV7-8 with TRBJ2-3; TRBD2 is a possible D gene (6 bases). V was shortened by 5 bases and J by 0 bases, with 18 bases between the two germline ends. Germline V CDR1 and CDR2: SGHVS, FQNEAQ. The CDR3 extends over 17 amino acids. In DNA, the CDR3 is TGTGCCAGCAGCGCGCAGGTGGGGCTAGCGAGCACAGATACGCAGTATTTT. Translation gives CASSAQVGLASTDTQYF.

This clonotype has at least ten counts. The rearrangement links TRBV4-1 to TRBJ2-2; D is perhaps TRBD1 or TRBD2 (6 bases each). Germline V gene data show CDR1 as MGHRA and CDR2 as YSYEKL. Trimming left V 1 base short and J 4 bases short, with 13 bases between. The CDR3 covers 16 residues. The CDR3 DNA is TGCGCCAGCAGCCAAGTTTCCAGGGGAGGCACCGGGGAGCTGTTTTTT. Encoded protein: CASSQVSRGGTGELFF.

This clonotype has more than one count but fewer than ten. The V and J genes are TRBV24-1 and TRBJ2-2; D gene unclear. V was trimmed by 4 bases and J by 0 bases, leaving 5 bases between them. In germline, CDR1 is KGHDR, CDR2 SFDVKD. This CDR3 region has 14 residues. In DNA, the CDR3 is TGTGCCACCAGTGAAACAGCGAACACCGGGGAGCTGTTTTTT. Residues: CATSETANTGELFF.

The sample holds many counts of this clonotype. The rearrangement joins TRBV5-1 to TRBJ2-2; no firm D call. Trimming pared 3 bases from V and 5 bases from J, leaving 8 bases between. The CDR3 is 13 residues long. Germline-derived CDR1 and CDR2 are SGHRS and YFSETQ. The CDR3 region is CASSSTLTGELFF. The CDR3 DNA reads TGCGCCAGCAGCTCCACTTTGACCGGGGAGCTGTTTTTT.

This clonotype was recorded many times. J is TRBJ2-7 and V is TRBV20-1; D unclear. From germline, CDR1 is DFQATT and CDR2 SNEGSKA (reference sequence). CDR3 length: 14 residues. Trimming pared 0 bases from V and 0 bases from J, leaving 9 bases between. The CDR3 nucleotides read TGCAGTGCTAGAGATACGACCAGCTCCTACGAGCAGTACTTC. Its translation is CSARDTTSSYEQYF.

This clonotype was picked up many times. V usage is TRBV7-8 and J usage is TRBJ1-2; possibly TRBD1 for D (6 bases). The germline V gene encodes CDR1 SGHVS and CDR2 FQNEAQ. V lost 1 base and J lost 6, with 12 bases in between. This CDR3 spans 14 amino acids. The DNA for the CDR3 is TGTGCCAGCAGCTTAGAGGGGGGCGGGGATGGCTACACCTTC. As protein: CASSLEGGGDGYTF.

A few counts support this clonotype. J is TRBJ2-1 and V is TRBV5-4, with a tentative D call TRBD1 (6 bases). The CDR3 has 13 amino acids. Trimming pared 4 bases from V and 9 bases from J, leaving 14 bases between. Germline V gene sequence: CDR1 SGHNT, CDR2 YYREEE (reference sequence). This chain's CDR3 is CASSPWTVGEQFF. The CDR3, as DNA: TGTGCCAGCAGCCCCTGGACAGTTGGTGAGCAGTTCTTC.